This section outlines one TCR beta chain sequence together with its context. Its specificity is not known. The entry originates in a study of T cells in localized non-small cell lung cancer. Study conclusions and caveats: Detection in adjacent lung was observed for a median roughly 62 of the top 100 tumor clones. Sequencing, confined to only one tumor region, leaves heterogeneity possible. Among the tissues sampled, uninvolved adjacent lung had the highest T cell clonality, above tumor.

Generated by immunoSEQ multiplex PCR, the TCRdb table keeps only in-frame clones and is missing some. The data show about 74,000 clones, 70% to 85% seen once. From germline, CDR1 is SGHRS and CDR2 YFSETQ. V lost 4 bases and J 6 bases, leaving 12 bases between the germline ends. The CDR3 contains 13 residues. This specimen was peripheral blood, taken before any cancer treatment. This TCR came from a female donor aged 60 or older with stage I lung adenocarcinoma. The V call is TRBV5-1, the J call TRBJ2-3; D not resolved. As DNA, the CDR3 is TGCGCCAGCAGCCTGACGATGGGGGATACGCAGTATTTT. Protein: CASSLTMGDTQYF.